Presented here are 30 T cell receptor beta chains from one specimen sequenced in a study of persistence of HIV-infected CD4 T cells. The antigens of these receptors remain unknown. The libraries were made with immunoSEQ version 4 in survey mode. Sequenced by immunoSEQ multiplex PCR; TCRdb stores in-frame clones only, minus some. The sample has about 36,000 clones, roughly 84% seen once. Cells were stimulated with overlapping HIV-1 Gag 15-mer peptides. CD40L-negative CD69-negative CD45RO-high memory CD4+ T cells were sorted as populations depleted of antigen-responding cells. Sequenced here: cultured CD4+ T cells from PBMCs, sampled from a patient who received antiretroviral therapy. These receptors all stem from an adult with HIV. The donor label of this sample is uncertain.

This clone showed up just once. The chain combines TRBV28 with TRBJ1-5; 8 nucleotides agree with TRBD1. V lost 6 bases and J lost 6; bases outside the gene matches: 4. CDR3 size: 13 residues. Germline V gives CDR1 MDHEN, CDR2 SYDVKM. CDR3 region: CASRGQGGQPQHF. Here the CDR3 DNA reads TGTGCCAGCAGAGGACAGGGAGGTCAGCCCCAGCATTTT. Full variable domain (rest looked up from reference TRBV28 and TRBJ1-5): DVKVTQSSRYLVKRTGEKVFLECVQDMDHENMFWYRQDPGLGLRLIYFSYDVKMKEKGDIPEGYSVSREKKERFSLILESASTNQTSMYLCASRGQGGQPQHFGDGTRLSIL.

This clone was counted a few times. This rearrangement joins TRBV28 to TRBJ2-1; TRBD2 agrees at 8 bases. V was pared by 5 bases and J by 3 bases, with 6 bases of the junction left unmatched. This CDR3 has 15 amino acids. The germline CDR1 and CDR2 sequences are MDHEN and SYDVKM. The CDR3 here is CASSLAGGRYNEQFF. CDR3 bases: TGTGCCAGCAGTCTCGCGGGGGGCCGCTACAATGAGCAGTTCTTC.

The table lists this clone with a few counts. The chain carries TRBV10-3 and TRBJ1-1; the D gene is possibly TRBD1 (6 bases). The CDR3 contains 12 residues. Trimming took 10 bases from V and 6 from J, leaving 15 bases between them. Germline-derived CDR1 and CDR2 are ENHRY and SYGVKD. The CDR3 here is CAKQTGNSEAFF. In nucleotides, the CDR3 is TGTGCCAAGCAGACAGGTAACTCTGAAGCTTTCTTT.

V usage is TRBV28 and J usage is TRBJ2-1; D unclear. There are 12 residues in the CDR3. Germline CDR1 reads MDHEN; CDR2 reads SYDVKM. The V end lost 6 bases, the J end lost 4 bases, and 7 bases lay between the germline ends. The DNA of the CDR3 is TGTGCCAGCAGCAAGGCATACAATGAGCAGTTCTTC. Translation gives CASSKAYNEQFF.

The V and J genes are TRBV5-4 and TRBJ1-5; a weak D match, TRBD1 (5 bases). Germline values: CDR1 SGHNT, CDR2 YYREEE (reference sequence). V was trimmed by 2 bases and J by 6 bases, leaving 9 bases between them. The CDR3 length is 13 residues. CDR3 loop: CASSFEGLQPQHF. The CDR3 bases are TGTGCCAGCAGCTTTGAGGGGCTTCAGCCCCAGCATTTT.

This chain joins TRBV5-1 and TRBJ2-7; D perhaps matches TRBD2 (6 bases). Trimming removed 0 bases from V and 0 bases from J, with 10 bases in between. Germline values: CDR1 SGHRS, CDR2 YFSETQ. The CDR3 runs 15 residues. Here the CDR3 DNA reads TGCGCCAGCAGCTTGGCCACGGGGGACTCCTACGAGCAGTACTTC. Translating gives CASSLATGDSYEQYF.

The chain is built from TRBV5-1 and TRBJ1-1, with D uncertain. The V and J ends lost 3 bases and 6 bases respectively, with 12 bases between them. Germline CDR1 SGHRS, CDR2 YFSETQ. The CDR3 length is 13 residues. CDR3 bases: TGCGCCAGCAGCTATTTGGGGAGGGCTGAAGCTTTCTTT. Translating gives CASSYLGRAEAFF.

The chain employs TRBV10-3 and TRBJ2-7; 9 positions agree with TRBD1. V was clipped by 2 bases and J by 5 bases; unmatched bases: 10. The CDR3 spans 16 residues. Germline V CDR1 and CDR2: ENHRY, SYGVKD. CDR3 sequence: CAISEPGQGVIHEQYF. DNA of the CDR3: TGTGCCATCAGTGAGCCGGGACAGGGTGTGATCCACGAGCAGTACTTC.

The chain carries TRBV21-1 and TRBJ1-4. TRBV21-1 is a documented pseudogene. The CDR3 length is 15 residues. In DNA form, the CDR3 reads TGTGCCAGCAGCCCAAGGGACCACCGGAGCGAAAAACTGTTTTTT. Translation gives CASSPRDHRSEKLFF.

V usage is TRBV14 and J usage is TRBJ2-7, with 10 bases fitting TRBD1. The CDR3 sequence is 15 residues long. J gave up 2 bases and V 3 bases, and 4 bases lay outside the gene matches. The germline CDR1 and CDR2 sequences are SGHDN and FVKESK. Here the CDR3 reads CASSQTGGFTYEQYF. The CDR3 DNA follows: TGTGCCAGCAGCCAGACAGGGGGCTTCACCTACGAGCAGTACTTC.

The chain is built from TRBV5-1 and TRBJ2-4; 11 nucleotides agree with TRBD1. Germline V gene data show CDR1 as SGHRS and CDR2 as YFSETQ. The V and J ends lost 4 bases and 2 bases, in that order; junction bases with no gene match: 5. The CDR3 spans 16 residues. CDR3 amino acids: CASSHGQGASKNIQYF. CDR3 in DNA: TGCGCCAGCAGCCACGGACAGGGGGCGTCCAAAAACATTCAGTACTTC.

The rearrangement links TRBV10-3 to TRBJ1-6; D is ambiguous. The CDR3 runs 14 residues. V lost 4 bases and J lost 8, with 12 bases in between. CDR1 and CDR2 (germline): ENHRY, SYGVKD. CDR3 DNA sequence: TGTGCCATCAGTGGAAAGTCTTTAGATTCACCCCTCCACTTT. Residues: CAISGKSLDSPLHF.

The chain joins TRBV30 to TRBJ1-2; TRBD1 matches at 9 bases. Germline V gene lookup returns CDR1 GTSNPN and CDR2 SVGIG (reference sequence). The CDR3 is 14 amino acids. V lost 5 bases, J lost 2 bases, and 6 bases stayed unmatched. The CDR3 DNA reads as TGTGCCTGGGAAGTACAGGGGGCGAACTATGGCTACACCTTC. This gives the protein CAWEVQGANYGYTF.

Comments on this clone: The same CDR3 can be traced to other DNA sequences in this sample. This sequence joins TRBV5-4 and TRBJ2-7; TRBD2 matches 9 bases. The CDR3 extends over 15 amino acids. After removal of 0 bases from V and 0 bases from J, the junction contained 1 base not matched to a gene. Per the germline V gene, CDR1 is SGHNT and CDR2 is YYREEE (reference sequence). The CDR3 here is CASSLELAGSYEQYF. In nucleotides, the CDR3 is TGTGCCAGCAGCTTGGAACTAGCGGGCTCCTACGAGCAGTACTTC. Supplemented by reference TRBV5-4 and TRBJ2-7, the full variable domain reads ETGVTQSPTHLIKTRGQQVTLRCSSQSGHNTVSWYQQALGQGPQFIFQYYREEENGRGNFPPRFSGLQFPNYSSELNVNALELDDSALYLCASSLELAGSYEQYFGPGTRLTVT.

The CDR3 here is CASSLSMFANTGELFF. The CDR3 DNA is TGTGCCAGCAGCTTGTCTATGTTCGCGAACACCGGGGAGCTGTTTTTT. The chain combines TRBV5-4 with TRBJ2-2, with D unresolved. Between the trimmed V and J ends, which lost 1 base and 0 bases, there was a span of 10 bases. CDR3 length: 16 residues. Germline V gives CDR1 SGHNT, CDR2 YYREEE (reference sequence). The variable domain in full, with the rest retrieved from reference TRBV5-4 and TRBJ2-2, is ETGVTQSPTHLIKTRGQQVTLRCSSQSGHNTVSWYQQALGQGPQFIFQYYREEENGRGNFPPRFSGLQFPNYSSELNVNALELDDSALYLCASSLSMFANTGELFFGEGSRLTVL.

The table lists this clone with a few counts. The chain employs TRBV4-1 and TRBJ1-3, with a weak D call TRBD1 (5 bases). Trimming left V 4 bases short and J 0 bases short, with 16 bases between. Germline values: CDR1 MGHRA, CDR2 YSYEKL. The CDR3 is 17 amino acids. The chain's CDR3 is CASSLPTVLHSGNTIYF. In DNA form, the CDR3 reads TGCGCCAGCAGCCTACCGACAGTGTTACACTCTGGAAACACCATATATTTT.

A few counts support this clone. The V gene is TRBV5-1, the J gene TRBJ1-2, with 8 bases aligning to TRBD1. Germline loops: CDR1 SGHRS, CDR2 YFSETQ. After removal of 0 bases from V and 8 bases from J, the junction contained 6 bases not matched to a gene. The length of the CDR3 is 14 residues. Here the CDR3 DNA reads TGCGCCAGCAGCTTGGACAGGGGGATTGAGGGCTACACCTTC. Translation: CASSLDRGIEGYTF.

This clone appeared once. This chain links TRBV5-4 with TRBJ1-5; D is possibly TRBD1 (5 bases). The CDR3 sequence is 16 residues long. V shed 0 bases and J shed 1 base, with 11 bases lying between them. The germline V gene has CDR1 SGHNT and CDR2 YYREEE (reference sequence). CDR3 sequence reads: CASSLGGQVSNQPQHF. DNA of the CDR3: TGTGCCAGCAGCTTGGGGGGCCAGGTCAGCAATCAGCCCCAGCATTTT.

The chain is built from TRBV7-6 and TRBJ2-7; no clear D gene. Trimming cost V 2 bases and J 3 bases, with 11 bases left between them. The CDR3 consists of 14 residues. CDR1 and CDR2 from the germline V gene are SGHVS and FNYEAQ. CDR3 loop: CASSLRVQDYEQYF. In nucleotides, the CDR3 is TGTGCCAGCAGCTTAAGGGTGCAGGACTACGAGCAGTACTTC.

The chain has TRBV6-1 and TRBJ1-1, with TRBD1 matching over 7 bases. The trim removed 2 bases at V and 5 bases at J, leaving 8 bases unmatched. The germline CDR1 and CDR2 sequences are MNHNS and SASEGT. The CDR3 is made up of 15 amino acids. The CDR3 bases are TGTGCCAGCAGTGAAACAGGGGCTGGCGAGACTGAAGCTTTCTTT. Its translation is CASSETGAGETEAFF.

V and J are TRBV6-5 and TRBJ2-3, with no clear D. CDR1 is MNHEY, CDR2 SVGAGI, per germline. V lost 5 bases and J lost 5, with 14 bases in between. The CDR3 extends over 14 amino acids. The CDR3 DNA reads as TGTGCCAGCAGTCGCATTGTTAGCTTAGATACGCAGTATTTT. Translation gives CASSRIVSLDTQYF.

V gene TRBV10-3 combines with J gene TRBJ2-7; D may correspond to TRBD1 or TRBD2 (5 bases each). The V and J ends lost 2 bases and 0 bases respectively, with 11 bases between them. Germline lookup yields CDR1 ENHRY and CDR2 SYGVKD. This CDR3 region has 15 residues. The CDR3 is CAISEGDGVSYEQYF. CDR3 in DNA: TGTGCCATCAGTGAGGGGGACGGAGTCTCCTACGAGCAGTACTTC.

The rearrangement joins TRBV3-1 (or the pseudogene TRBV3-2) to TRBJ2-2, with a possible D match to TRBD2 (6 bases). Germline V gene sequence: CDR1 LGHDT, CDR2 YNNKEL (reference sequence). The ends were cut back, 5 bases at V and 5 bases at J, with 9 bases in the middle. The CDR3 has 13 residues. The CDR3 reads CASSTSRTGELFF. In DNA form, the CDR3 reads TGTGCCAGCAGCACTAGCCGAACCGGGGAGCTGTTTTTT.

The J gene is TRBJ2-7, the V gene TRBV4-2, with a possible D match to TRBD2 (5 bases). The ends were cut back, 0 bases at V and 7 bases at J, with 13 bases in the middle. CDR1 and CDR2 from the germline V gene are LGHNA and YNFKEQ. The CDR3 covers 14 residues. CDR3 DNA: TGTGCCAGCAGCCAAGAACCGGGAAACAGTGAGCAGTACTTC. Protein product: CASSQEPGNSEQYF.

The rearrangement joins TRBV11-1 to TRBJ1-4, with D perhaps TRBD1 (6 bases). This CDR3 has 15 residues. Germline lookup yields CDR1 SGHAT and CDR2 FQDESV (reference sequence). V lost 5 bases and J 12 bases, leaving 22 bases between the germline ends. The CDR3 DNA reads TGTGCCAGCAGCACCGCGGCTCAGGGGCGGGAGGAACTGTTTTTT. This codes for CASSTAAQGREELFF.

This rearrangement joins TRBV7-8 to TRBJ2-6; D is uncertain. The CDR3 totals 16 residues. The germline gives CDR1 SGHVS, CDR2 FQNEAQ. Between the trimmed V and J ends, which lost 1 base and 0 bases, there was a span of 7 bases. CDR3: CASSLVGSSGANVLTF. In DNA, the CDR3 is TGTGCCAGCAGCTTAGTCGGAAGCTCTGGGGCCAACGTCCTGACTTTC.

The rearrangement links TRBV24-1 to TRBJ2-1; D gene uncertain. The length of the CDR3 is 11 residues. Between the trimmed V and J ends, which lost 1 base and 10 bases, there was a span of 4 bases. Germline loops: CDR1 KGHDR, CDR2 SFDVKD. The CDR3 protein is CATSDFNEQFF. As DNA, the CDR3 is TGTGCCACCAGTGATTTTAACGAGCAGTTCTTC.

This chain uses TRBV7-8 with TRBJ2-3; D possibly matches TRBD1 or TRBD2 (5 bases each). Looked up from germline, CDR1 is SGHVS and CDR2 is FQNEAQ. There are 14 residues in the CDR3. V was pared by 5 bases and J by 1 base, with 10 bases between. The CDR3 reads CASSEGRGTDTQYF. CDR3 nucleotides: TGTGCCAGCAGCGAGGGGCGCGGCACAGATACGCAGTATTTT.

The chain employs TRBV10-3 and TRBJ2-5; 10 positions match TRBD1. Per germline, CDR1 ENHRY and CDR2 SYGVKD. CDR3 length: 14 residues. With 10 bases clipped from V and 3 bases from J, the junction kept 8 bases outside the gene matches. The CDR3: CATRGQGREETQYF. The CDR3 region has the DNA TGTGCCACCAGGGGACAGGGGCGTGAAGAGACCCAGTACTTC.

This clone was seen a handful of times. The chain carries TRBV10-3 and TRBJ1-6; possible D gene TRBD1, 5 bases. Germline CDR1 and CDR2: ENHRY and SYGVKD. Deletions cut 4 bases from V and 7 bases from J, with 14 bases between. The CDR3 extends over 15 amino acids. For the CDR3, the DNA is TGTGCCATCAGTGTGGGTCAGGGCGGGAATTCACCCCTCCACTTT. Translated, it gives CAISVGQGGNSPLHF.